The entry below gives a single T cell receptor (beta chain) sequence along with its context. Its antigen remains unidentified. The sample is drawn from a study of T cell responses to AZD1222 COVID-19 vaccine. Whole-study results and caveats: Spike-specific TCR breadth and depth both grew after two AZD1222 doses.

Method: immunoSEQ multiplex PCR; TCRdb's copy keeps in-frame clones and lacks some. Among around 140,000 clones, 92% were seen once, and the ten largest hold 4%. Germline CDR1 KGHSH, CDR2 LQKENI. There are 15 residues in the CDR3. V lost 3 bases, J lost 2 bases, and 7 bases stayed unmatched. The clonotype comes from an adult who received the AZD1222 COVID-19 vaccine. Sequencing used peripheral blood, obtained 28 days after the second AZD1222 dose. This chain connects TRBV18 to TRBJ2-7; TRBD2 aligns across 7 bases. This CDR3 is CASSPGWEGPYEQYF. As DNA, the CDR3 is TGTGCCAGCTCACCGGGGTGGGAGGGACCCTACGAGCAGTACTTC.